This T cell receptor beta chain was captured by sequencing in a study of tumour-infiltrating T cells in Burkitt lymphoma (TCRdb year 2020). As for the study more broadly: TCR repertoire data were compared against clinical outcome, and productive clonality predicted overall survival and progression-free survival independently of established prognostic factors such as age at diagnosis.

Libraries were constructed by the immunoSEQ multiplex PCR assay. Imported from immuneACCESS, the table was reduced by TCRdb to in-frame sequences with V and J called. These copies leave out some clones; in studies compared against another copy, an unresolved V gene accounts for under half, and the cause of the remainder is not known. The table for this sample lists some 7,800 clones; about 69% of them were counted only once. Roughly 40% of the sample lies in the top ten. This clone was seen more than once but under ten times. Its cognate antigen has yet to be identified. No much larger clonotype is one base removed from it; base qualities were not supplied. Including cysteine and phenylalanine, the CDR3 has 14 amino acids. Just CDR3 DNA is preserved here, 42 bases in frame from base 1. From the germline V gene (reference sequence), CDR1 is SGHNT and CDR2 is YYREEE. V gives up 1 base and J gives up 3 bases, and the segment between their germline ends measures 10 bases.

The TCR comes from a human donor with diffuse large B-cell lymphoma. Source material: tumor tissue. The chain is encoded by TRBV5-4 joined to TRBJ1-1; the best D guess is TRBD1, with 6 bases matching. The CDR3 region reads CASSLWGADTEAFF. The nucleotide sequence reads TGTGCCAGCAGCTTGTGGGGGGCGGACACTGAAGCTTTCTTT.